This T cell receptor beta chain is from a study of cytomegalovirus exposure and HLA in healthy donors. The overall study: The approximately 100 million unique TCR beta sequences, from around 200 million T cells, were found by an earlier analysis.

The CDR3 totals 17 residues. Trimming cost V 1 base and J 6 bases; bases outside gene matches: 9. From germline, CDR1 is KGHSH and CDR2 LQKENI. Primers included in the PCR were 60 Vbeta and 13 Jbeta primers. Method: immunoSEQ multiplex PCR; TCRdb's copy keeps in-frame clones and lacks some. Among approximately 300,000 clones listed, 80% were seen once. Source material: PBMCs. V gene TRBV18 combines with J gene TRBJ2-2, with 9 bases that match TRBD2. This TCR came from a girl aged 2 to 9 in good health and CMV-seronegative. CDR3 DNA sequence: TGTGCCAGCTCACCACTGGCGGGAGGGCTGATATCCGGGGAGCTGTTTTTT. Protein product: CASSPLAGGLISGELFF.